The sequence of this T cell receptor (beta chain) was determined in a study of shared clonotypes between healthy human individuals. Source study methods: Junction-only sequences without quality scores came from ImmunoSEQ, so filtering differed. Repertoires were generated with immunoSEQ multiplex PCR, while TCRdb's copy carries only in-frame clones and drops some. That table gives V, J and clone size, and the DNA gave D and trimming. Seen here are 450,000 to 500,000 clones, approximately 84% observed once, and the top ten hold about an eighth. Trimming removed 5 bases at V and 1 base at J, with 15 bases between. CDR1 is MNHEY, CDR2 SMNVEV, per germline (reference sequence). This CDR3 has 16 amino acids.

Sequencing was carried out using PBMCs. V is TRBV27 and J is TRBJ1-5; D is unclear. The clonotype was recovered from a woman in her 40s in good health. Some clones in this sample may be carry-over from other donors' samples. CDR3 amino acids: CASSPLTGLSNQPQHF. In DNA, the CDR3 is TGTGCCAGCAGTCCATTAACGGGTTTGAGCAATCAGCCCCAGCATTTT.